The 25 T cell receptor beta chains reported below all come from one sample, sequenced in a study of CD8+ T cells in alopecia areata. Extracted from the samples, RNA was reverse transcribed into cDNA to serve as the sequencing template. The protocol was immunoSEQ multiplex PCR, while the TCRdb copy is restricted to in-frame clones and leaves out a portion. The data show over 150,000 clones, 55% to 75% seen once. Described treatment: oral pan-JAK inhibitor, 5-10 mg twice daily. This specimen consisted of CD4+ T cells sorted from blood, obtained at week 24, from a patient treated with tofacitinib. These receptors were collected from a human donor with alopecia areata.

This sequence joins TRBV29-1 and TRBJ1-4, with a possible D match to TRBD1 (6 bases). The V and J ends lost 5 bases and 7 bases respectively, with 11 bases between them. This CDR3 contains 12 residues. The germline CDR1 and CDR2 sequences are SQVTM and ANQGSEA. CDR3 loop: CSVILQGEKLFF. The CDR3 DNA follows: TGCAGCGTTATACTACAGGGTGAAAAACTGTTTTTT. The variable domain in full, completed from reference TRBV29-1 and TRBJ1-4, reads SAVISQKPSRDICQRGTSLTIQCQVDSQVTMMFWYRQQPGQSLTLIATANQGSEATYESGFVIDKFPISRPNLTFSTLTVSNMSPEDSSIYLCSVILQGEKLFFGSGTQLSVL.

This clone was counted a few times. The chain joins TRBV25-1 to TRBJ2-7; no clear D gene. Trimming left V 3 bases short and J 2 bases short, with 11 bases between. CDR1 is MGHDK and CDR2 is SYGVNS in the germline V gene. The CDR3 sequence is 14 residues long. The CDR3 sequence is CASSDPRSPYEQYF. The CDR3 nucleotides are TGTGCCAGCAGTGATCCCAGGTCCCCCTACGAGCAGTACTTC.

The V gene is TRBV4-1, the J gene TRBJ2-5; D gene unclear. The V gene's germline CDR1 is MGHRA and CDR2 YSYEKL. The CDR3 runs to 16 residues. Trimming left V 4 bases short and J 4 bases short, with 19 bases between. For the CDR3, the DNA is TGCGCCAGCAGCCCTCCCGGGCCCCAGGCGGTAGAGACCCAGTACTTC. It specifies CASSPPGPQAVETQYF.

The chain couples TRBV10-3 to TRBJ1-5, with TRBD1 as a possible D gene (6 bases). From germline, CDR1 is ENHRY and CDR2 SYGVKD. The CDR3 is made up of 14 amino acids. With 4 bases removed from V and 2 bases from J, the gap between germline ends came to 9 bases. The CDR3 is CAISGSGGNQPQHF. CDR3 nucleotides: TGTGCCATCAGTGGGTCAGGGGGCAATCAGCCCCAGCATTTT.

J is TRBJ1-5 and V is TRBV28; D perhaps matches TRBD1 (6 bases). Germline-derived CDR1 and CDR2 are MDHEN and SYDVKM. The V and J ends lost 4 bases and 4 bases respectively, with 8 bases between them. The CDR3 has 13 amino acids. The DNA of the CDR3 is TGTGCCAGCAGTTCGGACAGTAATCAGCCCCAGCATTTT. This encodes CASSSDSNQPQHF.

This clone has only a few counts. V gene TRBV5-1 combines with J gene TRBJ1-2, with D perhaps matching TRBD1 (6 bases). Trimming pared 2 bases from V and 8 bases from J, leaving 16 bases between. The CDR3 consists of 14 residues. Germline loops: CDR1 SGHRS, CDR2 YFSETQ. CDR3 in amino acids: CASSLGTGFGGYTF. CDR3 sequence (DNA): TGCGCCAGCAGCTTAGGAACAGGGTTTGGCGGCTACACCTTC.

The chain carries TRBV29-1 and TRBJ2-3, with 8 positions matching TRBD2. V lost 4 bases to trimming and J lost 4 bases; unmatched junction nucleotides: 4. The CDR3 loop spans 13 amino acids. CDR1 and CDR2 from the germline V gene are SQVTM and ANQGSEA. The CDR3 DNA follows: TGCAGCGTTGTCGGAGCGGGGGCAGATACGCAGTATTTT. It yields the protein CSVVGAGADTQYF.

The chain links TRBV6-1 to TRBJ2-1; TRBD2 matches at 9 bases. Germline V lookup: CDR1 MNHNS, CDR2 SASEGT. Trimming cost V 10 bases and J 6 bases; bases outside gene matches: 7. The CDR3 covers 13 residues. In DNA, the CDR3 is TGTGCCACCCAGACTAGCGGACCCAATGAGCAGTTCTTC. Translated: CATQTSGPNEQFF.

The chain couples TRBV4-2 to TRBJ2-3, with a tentative D call TRBD2 (6 bases). Trimming pared 3 bases from V and 6 bases from J, leaving 10 bases between. The CDR3 length is 13 residues. Germline CDR1 reads LGHNA; CDR2 reads YNFKEQ. The CDR3 DNA reads as TGTGCCAGCAGCCAGGGACTTCCGGATACGCAGTATTTT. This codes for CASSQGLPDTQYF.

The chain employs TRBV6-5 and TRBJ2-7; D remains ambiguous. Germline V gene lookup returns CDR1 MNHEY and CDR2 SVGAGI. Trimming left V 7 bases short and J 0 bases short, with 13 bases between. The CDR3 spans 14 residues. The CDR3 DNA follows: TGTGCCAGCAACCCCGACGGAACCTCCTACGAGCAGTACTTC. Translation: CASNPDGTSYEQYF.

This clone was picked up one time. The rearrangement links TRBV29-1 to TRBJ1-3; D is unresolved. The germline V and J ends were trimmed by 0 bases and 0 bases, with 6 bases remaining between them. The CDR3 covers 14 residues. CDR1 and CDR2 from the germline V gene are SQVTM and ANQGSEA. The CDR3 region is CSVEDSGSGNTIYF. In nucleotides, the CDR3 is TGCAGCGTTGAAGATAGCGGCTCTGGAAACACCATATATTTT.

This clone was seen a handful of times. In DNA form, the CDR3 reads TGCAGCGTTGAACAGCGGGGGACCTCGTACCAAGAGACCCAGTACTTC. As protein: CSVEQRGTSYQETQYF. The chain combines TRBV29-1 with TRBJ2-5; 8 nucleotides agree with TRBD2. Per the germline V gene, CDR1 is SQVTM and CDR2 is ANQGSEA. J gave up 0 bases and V 2 bases, and 8 bases lay outside the gene matches. CDR3 length: 16 residues.

This clone was picked up a small number of times. The chain carries TRBV30 and TRBJ1-6; TRBD1 matches at 7 bases. There are 13 residues in the CDR3. The ends lost 5 bases at V and 12 bases at J; junction bases unmatched: 10. In germline, CDR1 is GTSNPN, CDR2 SVGIG (reference sequence). CDR3 amino acids: CAWGRDRVIPLHF. The CDR3 DNA follows: TGTGCCTGGGGACGGGACAGAGTTATACCCCTCCACTTT.

The CDR3 DNA reads as TGTGCCAGCAGCTCCGCGGGGAGGGGGCCGAACACCGGGGAGCTGTTTTTT. Amino acid sequence: CASSSAGRGPNTGELFF. This rearrangement joins TRBV5-6 to TRBJ2-2, with D perhaps given as TRBD1 or TRBD2 (7 bases each). CDR3 length equals 17 residues. The V and J ends lost 3 bases and 0 bases respectively, with 15 bases between them. Germline V gene sequence: CDR1 SGHDT, CDR2 YYEEEE. Full variable domain (missing parts from reference TRBV5-6 and TRBJ2-2): DAGVTQSPTHLIKTRGQQVTLRCSPKSGHDTVSWYQQALGQGPQFIFQYYEEEERQRGNFPDRFSGHQFPNYSSELNVNALLLGDSALYLCASSSAGRGPNTGELFFGEGSRLTVL.

V usage is TRBV14 and J usage is TRBJ2-7; possibly TRBD1 for D (5 bases). V gave up 6 bases and J gave up 1 base, with 7 bases separating them. CDR1 is SGHDN, CDR2 FVKESK, per germline. This CDR3 has 12 residues. The CDR3 region is CASSRTSYEQYF. The CDR3 DNA sequence: TGTGCCAGCAGTCGGACATCCTACGAGCAGTACTTC.

The V and J genes are TRBV6-1 and TRBJ1-2; D gene uncertain. The germline V and J ends were trimmed by 0 bases and 5 bases, with 10 bases remaining between them. The germline CDR1 and CDR2 sequences are MNHNS and SASEGT. The CDR3 runs 14 residues. Here the CDR3 reads CASSEATQGYGYTF. The CDR3 DNA follows: TGTGCCAGCAGTGAAGCCACTCAAGGATATGGCTACACCTTC.

This clone has more than one count but fewer than ten. V is TRBV29-1 and J is TRBJ2-5; D unresolved. The V gene lost 4 bases and the J gene lost 4 bases, with 10 bases spanning the gap. Germline CDR1 SQVTM, CDR2 ANQGSEA. This CDR3 is 12 amino acids long. CDR3 residues: CSVGAYGETQYF. The CDR3 DNA follows: TGCAGCGTTGGAGCGTACGGAGAGACCCAGTACTTC.

The chain uses TRBV30 and TRBJ1-1; D not certain. Deletions cut 5 bases from V and 1 base from J, with 11 bases between. CDR1 and CDR2 (germline): GTSNPN, SVGIG (reference sequence). The CDR3 runs 13 residues. CDR3 sequence: CAWVPSRNTEAFF. The CDR3 nucleotides read TGTGCCTGGGTACCCTCCAGGAACACTGAAGCTTTCTTT.

As regards this clone: The identical CDR3 is also encoded by other nucleotide sequences in the sample. The chain is built from TRBV30 and TRBJ1-5, with 7 nucleotides matching TRBD1. V gave up 3 bases and J gave up 6 bases; unmatched junction bases: 8. Per the germline V gene, CDR1 is GTSNPN and CDR2 is SVGIG (reference sequence). The CDR3 is 14 residues long. The DNA of the CDR3 is TGTGCCTGGAGGGGGCCAGGGGGTGGTCAGCCCCAGCATTTT. Translation: CAWRGPGGGQPQHF.

The V gene is TRBV2, the J gene TRBJ1-5; 10 bases line up with TRBD1. V was pared by 7 bases and J by 9 bases, with 9 bases of the junction left unmatched. This CDR3 has 14 residues. Germline CDR1 is SNHLY and CDR2 is FYNNEI. The DNA of the CDR3 is TGTGCCAGCAAGATGGGGACAGGGGAGGCGCCCCAGCATTTT. Protein: CASKMGTGEAPQHF.

This chain links TRBV2 with TRBJ2-3; D ambiguous. This CDR3 comprises 11 residues. V was trimmed by 1 base and J by 6 bases, leaving 2 bases between them. Germline V CDR1 and CDR2: SNHLY, FYNNEI. CDR3 residues: CASSEEDTQYF. The CDR3, as DNA: TGTGCCAGCAGTGAAGAGGATACGCAGTATTTT.

Only one count was recorded for this clone. V gene TRBV9 combines with J gene TRBJ1-2; D is undetermined. Germline assignment: CDR1 SGDLS and CDR2 YYNGEE. The CDR3 is made up of 11 amino acids. V lost 4 bases and J 7 bases, leaving 8 bases between the germline ends. The CDR3 DNA reads TGTGCCAGCAGCCATGTAGCTGGCTACACCTTC. Amino acid sequence: CASSHVAGYTF.

The count of this clone is one. V and J are TRBV4-1 and TRBJ1-1; D unresolved. With 0 bases removed from V and 3 bases from J, the gap between germline ends came to 11 bases. CDR1 and CDR2 from the germline V gene are MGHRA and YSYEKL. The CDR3 covers 15 residues. CDR3 residues: CASSQDVAPYTEAFF. CDR3 nucleotides: TGCGCCAGCAGCCAAGATGTAGCACCTTACACTGAAGCTTTCTTT.

The V gene is TRBV9, the J gene TRBJ2-5; tentatively, D is TRBD2 (5 bases). The CDR3 covers 13 residues. CDR1 is SGDLS, CDR2 YYNGEE, per germline. Deletions cut 4 bases from V and 5 bases from J, with 12 bases between. This CDR3 reads CASSLASWETQYF. DNA for the CDR3: TGTGCCAGCAGCCTAGCTAGTTGGGAGACCCAGTACTTC.

Only a few counts were recorded for this clone. The chain recombines TRBV10-3 with TRBJ2-1, with a tentative D call TRBD2 (5 bases). CDR3 length: 15 amino acids. Between the trimmed V and J ends, which lost 9 bases and 0 bases, there was a span of 15 bases. The germline CDR1 and CDR2 sequences are ENHRY and SYGVKD. DNA of the CDR3: TGTGCCATTACTCAGCCGGGGAGCTCCTACAATGAGCAGTTCTTC. This translates into CAITQPGSSYNEQFF.